What follows are 16 T cell receptor beta chains derived from one specimen sequenced in a study of blood T cell repertoires in COVID-19. Only in-frame clones appear in the TCRdb table, and some are missing; sequencing was by immunoSEQ multiplex PCR. The sample records 250,000 to 350,000 clones, around 87% being singletons. Sequenced material: peripheral blood. The receptors shown here come from a woman in her fifties or sixties who had recovered from COVID-19.

The chain combines TRBV7-9 with TRBJ1-4; tentatively, D is TRBD1 (5 bases). The CDR3 runs 12 residues. The germline V gene encodes CDR1 SEHNR and CDR2 FQNEAQ (reference sequence). The V end was cut by 3 bases, the J end by 7 bases, with 6 bases between. The CDR3 DNA follows: TGTGCCAGCAGCTTTACAGGTGAAAAACTGTTTTTT. Its protein is CASSFTGEKLFF.

This rearrangement joins TRBV7-9 to TRBJ2-1, with 9 bases that match TRBD2. Trimming removed 2 bases from V and 2 bases from J; junction bases left unmatched: 4. The CDR3 sequence is 16 residues long. The germline CDR1 and CDR2 sequences are SEHNR and FQNEAQ (reference sequence). CDR3 bases: TGTGCCAGCAGCTTACTGGGCGGGAGGGCCTACAATGAGCAGTTCTTC. This encodes CASSLLGGRAYNEQFF.

V and J are TRBV28 and TRBJ2-7; 9 nucleotides line up with TRBD2. J was trimmed by 4 bases and V by 7 bases; bases with no gene match: 5. The CDR3 contains 13 residues. The germline V gene has CDR1 MDHEN and CDR2 SYDVKM. CDR3 region: CASKAGGPYEQYF. The CDR3 nucleotides are TGTGCCAGCAAGGCGGGAGGGCCGTACGAGCAGTACTTC.

CDR3 sequence (DNA): TGCAGTGCTAGTGAGGCCTTCTCTGGAAACACCATATATTTT. This translates into CSASEAFSGNTIYF. The genes are TRBV20-1 and TRBJ1-3; no firm D call. CDR1 DFQATT and CDR2 SNEGSKA come from the germline V gene (reference sequence). Deletions cut 3 bases from V and 0 bases from J, with 9 bases between. CDR3 length equals 14 residues.

This clone was picked up one time. This chain uses TRBV6-2 or TRBV6-3 with TRBJ2-1, with TRBD2 identical over 11 bases. CDR1 and CDR2 (germline): MNHEY, SVGEGT. Germline trimming cut 5 bases from V and 4 bases from J; bases unmatched to any gene: 16. CDR3 length: 19 residues. CDR3 sequence: CASSQQGFASGRRYNEQFF. The CDR3 DNA sequence: TGTGCCAGCAGTCAACAGGGCTTTGCTAGCGGGAGGCGTTACAATGAGCAGTTCTTC.

This sequence joins TRBV5-1 and TRBJ1-1; D is undetermined. CDR3 size: 12 residues. Germline values: CDR1 SGHRS, CDR2 YFSETQ. V was cut by 2 bases and J by 11 bases, with 13 bases left in between. As DNA, the CDR3 is TGCGCCAGCAGCTTCTGGGGAGAGGATGCTTTCTTT. Residues: CASSFWGEDAFF. The full variable domain, rest sourced from reference TRBV5-1 and TRBJ1-1, is KAGVTQTPRYLIKTRGQQVTLSCSPISGHRSVSWYQQTPGQGLQFLFEYFSETQRNKGNFPGRFSGRQFSNSRSEMNVSTLELGDSALYLCASSFWGEDAFFGQGTRLTVV.

The rearrangement joins TRBV27 to TRBJ1-5; 9 bases agree with TRBD1. The CDR3 contains 15 residues. From germline, CDR1 is MNHEY and CDR2 SMNVEV (reference sequence). V lost 5 bases, J lost 7 bases, and 9 bases stayed unmatched. CDR3 DNA: TGTGCCAGCAGTCCCCGGGGACAGGGAAGGCAGCCCCAGCATTTT. Translating gives CASSPRGQGRQPQHF.

This chain connects TRBV6-5 to TRBJ2-5; 7 nucleotides line up with TRBD2. CDR1 and CDR2 (germline): MNHEY, SVGAGI. V gave up 6 bases and J gave up 5 bases; unmatched junction bases: 12. The CDR3 is made up of 15 amino acids. CDR3 DNA sequence: TGTGCCAGCAGGGGGGGGTTCAACCCCCTGGAGACCCAGTACTTC. Translating gives CASRGGFNPLETQYF.

The chain joins TRBV6-2 or TRBV6-3 to TRBJ1-1, with D unclear. With 5 bases removed from V and 0 bases from J, the gap between germline ends came to 10 bases. This CDR3 is built from 14 residues. Per the germline V gene, CDR1 is MNHEY and CDR2 is SVGEGT. In DNA, the CDR3 is TGTGCCAGCAGTCCGAACAGATTGAACACTGAAGCTTTCTTT. It codes for CASSPNRLNTEAFF.

The chain combines TRBV9 with TRBJ2-1; TRBD1 might be the D (5 bases). This CDR3 is 16 amino acids long. The ends were cut back, 0 bases at V and 5 bases at J, with 15 bases in the middle. Germline V gene sequence: CDR1 SGDLS, CDR2 YYNGEE. As DNA, the CDR3 is TGTGCCAGCAGCGTAGCTGGCCGCTGGGGCCACAATGAGCAGTTCTTC. It encodes CASSVAGRWGHNEQFF.

This rearrangement joins TRBV19 to TRBJ2-1; TRBD1 agrees at 7 bases. From germline, CDR1 is LNHDA and CDR2 SQIVND (reference sequence). The J segment lost 6 bases and the V segment lost 2 bases, leaving 4 bases of the junction unmatched. The CDR3 spans 14 residues. CDR3 in DNA: TGTGCCAGTAGTATATCCCGGGACAGCAATGAGCAGTTCTTC. Its protein product is CASSISRDSNEQFF.

The chain couples TRBV5-3 to TRBJ1-6, with a possible D match to TRBD1 (5 bases). TRBV5-3 is labeled an ORF, and its function is uncertain. This CDR3 comprises 13 residues. The ends were cut back, 7 bases at V and 10 bases at J, with 15 bases in the middle. The CDR3 DNA is TGTGCCAGACATCGGAGGGGAACCTCACCCCTCCACTTT. Its protein product is CARHRRGTSPLHF.

This chain uses TRBV27 with TRBJ1-1; tentative D call: TRBD1 (5 bases). CDR1 is MNHEY and CDR2 is SMNVEV in the germline V gene (reference sequence). This CDR3 region has 13 residues. Trimming shortened V by 6 bases and J by 4 bases, and 12 bases separated the two germline ends. The CDR3 bases are TGTGCCAGCAGACTTACGGGGGGCACTGAAGCTTTCTTT. This encodes CASRLTGGTEAFF.

V gene TRBV5-6 combines with J gene TRBJ2-1, with TRBD2 matching over 10 bases. J gave up 4 bases and V 4 bases, and 5 bases lay outside the gene matches. Germline lookup yields CDR1 SGHDT and CDR2 YYEEEE. The CDR3 runs to 15 residues. CDR3 protein: CASSQGLASYNEQFF. DNA for the CDR3: TGTGCCAGCAGCCAGGGACTAGCGTCTTACAATGAGCAGTTCTTC.

J is TRBJ2-1 and V is TRBV5-4, with TRBD1 matching over 10 bases. The CDR3 runs to 15 residues. The ends lost 4 bases at V and 11 bases at J; junction bases unmatched: 12. Germline assignment: CDR1 SGHNT and CDR2 YYREEE (reference sequence). CDR3 DNA sequence: TGTGCCAGCAGCCGGCCGGGACAGGGGAGTGAACAGCAGTTCTTC. Amino acids: CASSRPGQGSEQQFF. Filled out from reference TRBV5-4 and TRBJ2-1, the complete variable domain reads ETGVTQSPTHLIKTRGQQVTLRCSSQSGHNTVSWYQQALGQGPQFIFQYYREEENGRGNFPPRFSGLQFPNYSSELNVNALELDDSALYLCASSRPGQGSEQQFFGPGTRLTVL.

The sample holds one count of this clone. V usage is TRBV5-4 and J usage is TRBJ2-2; D remains ambiguous. The V end was cut by 0 bases, the J end by 5 bases, with 8 bases between. From germline, CDR1 is SGHNT and CDR2 YYREEE (reference sequence). The CDR3 loop spans 14 amino acids. For the CDR3, the DNA is TGTGCCAGCAGCTTGGAACTAAGAACCGGGGAGCTGTTTTTT. Its protein is CASSLELRTGELFF.